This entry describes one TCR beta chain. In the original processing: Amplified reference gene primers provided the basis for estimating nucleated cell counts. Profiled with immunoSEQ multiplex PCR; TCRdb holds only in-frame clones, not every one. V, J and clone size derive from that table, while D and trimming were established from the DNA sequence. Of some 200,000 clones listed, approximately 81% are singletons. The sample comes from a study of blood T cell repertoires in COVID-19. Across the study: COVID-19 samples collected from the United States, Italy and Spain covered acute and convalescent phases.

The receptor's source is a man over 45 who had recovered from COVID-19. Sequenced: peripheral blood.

This CDR3 is CASSYSWDRAGYTF. Here the CDR3 DNA reads TGTGCCAGCAGTTACTCTTGGGACAGGGCTGGCTACACCTTC. The chain combines TRBV6-5 with TRBJ1-2, with 9 bases aligning to TRBD1. This CDR3 is built from 14 residues. Germline assignment: CDR1 MNHEY and CDR2 SVGAGI. V lost 0 bases and J lost 7; bases outside the gene matches: 3.